These 27 T cell receptor beta chains were sequenced from one sample in a study of CD8 T cells in ankylosing spondylitis. TCRdb called the 5' RACE reads again in MiXCR, with one record for every CDR3 protein. The sample holds hundreds of thousands of distinct CDR3 sequences, less than 25% seen once. What was sequenced was blood, either unsorted or a sorted T cell fraction (not recorded which). These TCRs come from a female donor with ankylosing spondylitis or in good health (not recorded which).

The chain links TRBV4-3 to TRBJ2-7; TRBD1 agrees at 11 bases. This CDR3 is 16 amino acids long. Trimming removed 2 bases from V and 7 bases from J; junction bases left unmatched: 10. The germline CDR1 and CDR2 sequences are LGHNA and YSLEER. The CDR3 loop reads CASSQRWTGGGGEQYF. DNA of the CDR3: TGCGCCAGCAGCCAACGTTGGACAGGGGGCGGAGGGGAGCAGTACTTC.

This chain joins TRBV5-4 and TRBJ2-2; 7 bases agree with TRBD1. The trim removed 4 bases at V and 0 bases at J, leaving 6 bases unmatched. The germline CDR1 and CDR2 sequences are SGHNT and YYREEE (reference sequence). The CDR3 loop spans 16 amino acids. CDR3 nucleotide sequence: TGTGCCAGCAGCCTTAACAGGGGATCGAACACCGGGGAGCTGTTTTTT. Its translation: CASSLNRGSNTGELFF.

The chain employs TRBV7-2 and TRBJ2-1; D possibly corresponds to TRBD1 (6 bases). The V end lost 5 bases, the J end lost 5 bases, and 13 bases lay between the germline ends. The CDR3 covers 14 residues. Per germline, CDR1 SGHTA and CDR2 FQGNSA. The CDR3 DNA reads as TGTGCCAGCAGCCCCGGGACACCGAACAATGAGCAGTTCTTC. Its protein is CASSPGTPNNEQFF.

This chain links TRBV28 with TRBJ2-7, with TRBD1 matching 8 bases. This CDR3 spans 11 amino acids. Trimming took 6 bases from V and 6 from J; bases not matched to a gene: 1. The germline CDR1 and CDR2 sequences are MDHEN and SYDVKM. CDR3 sequence (DNA): TGTGCCAGCAGGACAGGGGTCGAGCAGTACTTC. Its protein product is CASRTGVEQYF.

The sample holds a few counts of this clonotype. The CDR3 sequence: CASSPRQGAVANVLTF. In DNA, the CDR3 is TGTGCCAGCAGCCCACGACAGGGGGCGGTGGCCAACGTCCTGACTTTC. The J gene is TRBJ2-6, the V gene TRBV12-3 or TRBV12-4, with 10 bases identical to TRBD1. This CDR3 has 16 amino acids. The J segment lost 6 bases and the V segment lost 6 bases, leaving 8 bases of the junction unmatched.

This clonotype was picked up many times. The chain recombines TRBV12-3 or TRBV12-4 with TRBJ2-7; TRBD2 aligns across 10 bases. The CDR3 length is 16 residues. The V segment lost 6 bases and the J segment 5 bases; nucleotides outside the gene matches: 13. The CDR3 region has the DNA TGTGCCAGCAGCCCCCGGCGGCTAGCGGGAGTTGACGAGCAGTACTTC. It encodes CASSPRRLAGVDEQYF.

The chain employs TRBV15 and TRBJ2-7; D may be TRBD1 (5 bases). The V gene lost 0 bases and the J gene lost 4 bases, with 7 bases spanning the gap. The CDR3 is 13 amino acids. From germline, CDR1 is LNHNV and CDR2 YYDKDF (reference sequence). CDR3: CATSRDRQYEQYF. The CDR3 DNA reads as TGTGCCACCAGCAGAGATCGACAGTACGAGCAGTACTTC. The whole variable domain, remainder taken from reference TRBV15 and TRBJ2-7, is DAMVIQNPRYQVTQFGKPVTLSCSQTLNHNVMYWYQQKSSQAPKLLFHYYDKDFNNEADTPDNFQSRRPNTSFCFLDIRSPGLGDTAMYLCATSRDRQYEQYFGPGTRLTVT.

The V and J genes are TRBV15 and TRBJ2-7, with D unclear. V lost 1 base and J 4 bases, leaving 14 bases between the germline ends. Germline CDR1 reads LNHNV; CDR2 reads YYDKDF (reference sequence). There are 15 residues in the CDR3. The CDR3 DNA reads as TGTGCCACCAGCAGAGGGCCGGCCGGATTTTACGAGCAGTACTTC. It specifies CATSRGPAGFYEQYF. Together with reference TRBV15 and TRBJ2-7, the CDR3 gives the full variable domain: DAMVIQNPRYQVTQFGKPVTLSCSQTLNHNVMYWYQQKSSQAPKLLFHYYDKDFNNEADTPDNFQSRRPNTSFCFLDIRSPGLGDTAMYLCATSRGPAGFYEQYFGPGTRLTVT.

The rearrangement links TRBV5-6 to TRBJ2-1; D remains unclear. V lost 4 bases and J 7 bases, leaving 15 bases between the germline ends. This CDR3 contains 14 residues. From germline, CDR1 is SGHDT and CDR2 YYEEEE. Written as DNA, the CDR3 is TGTGCCAGCAGCCAAGGGCCAGGAAGGAATGAGCAGTTCTTC. Protein sequence: CASSQGPGRNEQFF.

This chain links TRBV5-6 with TRBJ1-1; possible D gene TRBD1, 6 bases. Germline CDR1 is SGHDT and CDR2 is YYEEEE. Trimming took 4 bases from V and 7 from J, leaving 11 bases between them. This CDR3 comprises 12 residues. CDR3 sequence reads: CASSPQGREAFF. Here the CDR3 DNA reads TGTGCCAGCAGCCCGCAGGGGCGTGAAGCTTTCTTT.

This clonotype was recorded only once. The chain combines TRBV11-2 with TRBJ2-2, with 11 bases that match TRBD2. Germline-derived CDR1 and CDR2 are SGHAT and FQNNGV. Losses at the gene ends were 7 bases for V and 7 bases for J; bases not matched to a gene: 8. The CDR3 runs 15 residues. The CDR3 loop is CASIPGLAGGGELFF. The CDR3 DNA reads TGTGCCAGCATCCCCGGCCTAGCGGGAGGCGGGGAGCTGTTTTTT.

V gene TRBV20-1 combines with J gene TRBJ2-1; the D call may be TRBD1 or TRBD2 (5 bases each). Germline V lookup: CDR1 DFQATT, CDR2 SNEGSKA (reference sequence). The CDR3 length is 13 residues. V shed 3 bases and J shed 0 bases, with 6 bases lying between them. CDR3 coding DNA: TGCAGTGCTAGGGGACGCTCCTACAATGAGCAGTTCTTC. This sequence encodes CSARGRSYNEQFF.

This CDR3 reads CSAIGQDEAFF. CDR3 sequence (DNA): TGCAGTGCTATCGGACAGGATGAAGCTTTCTTT. The rearrangement links TRBV20-1 to TRBJ1-1; TRBD1 matches at 7 bases. The CDR3 has 11 amino acids. Germline CDR1 is DFQATT and CDR2 is SNEGSKA (reference sequence). V was clipped by 4 bases and J by 7 bases; unmatched bases: 3.

V usage is TRBV5-5 and J usage is TRBJ2-5, with D uncertain. CDR3 length equals 16 residues. Trimming pared 1 base from V and 3 bases from J, leaving 16 bases between. Germline loops: CDR1 SGHKS, CDR2 YYEKEE (reference sequence). CDR3 in amino acids: CASSLFVLVSEETQYF. The CDR3 coding sequence is TGTGCCAGCAGCTTGTTCGTCCTGGTCAGTGAAGAGACCCAGTACTTC. The variable domain in full, completed from reference TRBV5-5 and TRBJ2-5, reads DAGVTQSPTHLIKTRGQQVTLRCSPISGHKSVSWYQQVLGQGPQFIFQYYEKEERGRGNFPDRFSARQFPNYSSELNVNALLLGDSALYLCASSLFVLVSEETQYFGPGTRLLVL.

This clonotype was counted many times. The J gene is TRBJ1-1, the V gene TRBV6-6, with D perhaps matching TRBD1 (6 bases). Germline values: CDR1 MNHNY, CDR2 SVGAGI (reference sequence). The CDR3 extends over 13 amino acids. Trimming removed 2 bases from V and 5 bases from J, with 9 bases in between. This CDR3 is CASSYLGGTEAFF. DNA for the CDR3: TGTGCCAGCAGTTACCTAGGGGGGACTGAAGCTTTCTTT.

The sample holds a few counts of this clonotype. The rearrangement links TRBV6-5 to TRBJ2-3; D tentatively fits TRBD1 or TRBD2 (5 bases each). Looked up from germline, CDR1 is MNHEY and CDR2 is SVGAGI. The V end lost 5 bases, the J end lost 7 bases, and 7 bases lay between the germline ends. The CDR3 loop spans 11 amino acids. The CDR3 loop is CASSEGYTQYF. As DNA, the CDR3 is TGTGCCAGCAGTGAGGGGTATACGCAGTATTTT.

The chain recombines TRBV6-5 with TRBJ2-7; 7 bases match TRBD2. There are 14 residues in the CDR3. CDR1 MNHEY and CDR2 SVGAGI come from the germline V gene. The V and J ends lost 0 bases and 3 bases, in that order; junction bases with no gene match: 2. The CDR3 spells CASSYSRDYYEQYF. CDR3 bases: TGTGCCAGCAGTTACTCGAGGGACTACTACGAGCAGTACTTC.

This clonotype appeared many times. The chain employs TRBV5-1 and TRBJ2-5; D gene ambiguous. Germline V CDR1 and CDR2: SGHRS, YFSETQ. V was clipped by 1 base and J by 2 bases, with 9 bases between them. The CDR3 extends over 14 amino acids. CDR3 region: CASSLFVDQETQYF. CDR3 in DNA: TGCGCCAGCAGCTTGTTTGTTGATCAAGAGACCCAGTACTTC.

Only a few counts were recorded for this clonotype. This chain joins TRBV12-3 or TRBV12-4 and TRBJ1-5, with 8 nucleotides matching TRBD1. The CDR3 is made up of 14 amino acids. With V trimmed by 5 bases and J by 3 bases, 3 bases remained unmatched. DNA for the CDR3: TGTGCCAGCAGTCGGACAGGGTTCAATCAGCCCCAGCATTTT. It codes for CASSRTGFNQPQHF.

The gene calls are TRBV7-2 and TRBJ2-3; 7 bases fit TRBD2. J lost 2 bases, V lost 5 bases, and 7 bases had no gene match. Germline V gene sequence: CDR1 SGHTA, CDR2 FQGNSA. The CDR3 has 15 residues. The CDR3 nucleotides read TGTGCCAGCAGCCGGGGACTACCCTCCACAGATACGCAGTATTTT. Amino acid sequence: CASSRGLPSTDTQYF.

This chain links TRBV3-1 with TRBJ2-1; 14 nucleotides line up with TRBD2. V was clipped by 4 bases and J by 8 bases; unmatched bases: 13. Germline-derived CDR1 and CDR2 are LGHDT and YNNKEL (reference sequence). The CDR3 sequence is 18 residues long. DNA for the CDR3: TGTGCCAGCAGCCCCCACCCTGGGACTAGCGGGAGAAGGGATGAGCAGTTCTTC. This codes for CASSPHPGTSGRRDEQFF.

The rearrangement joins TRBV5-1 to TRBJ2-5, with 7 bases identical to TRBD1. In germline, CDR1 is SGHRS, CDR2 YFSETQ. V shed 2 bases and J 1 base; nucleotides not matched to a gene: 2. The CDR3 is 14 residues long. CDR3 nucleotides: TGCGCCAGCAGCTTACAGGGGTTCCAAGAGACCCAGTACTTC. Its protein product is CASSLQGFQETQYF.

This clonotype came up many times. This sequence joins TRBV25-1 and TRBJ2-1; TRBD2 agrees at 9 bases. After removal of 3 bases from V and 15 bases from J, the junction contained 3 bases not matched to a gene. The CDR3 totals 11 residues. Looked up from germline, CDR1 is MGHDK and CDR2 is SYGVNS. DNA for the CDR3: TGTGCCAGCAGTGATAGCGGGAGACCGTTCTTC. It yields the protein CASSDSGRPFF.

This clonotype was detected ten times or more. The CDR3 reads CSATGTTDTEAFF. Here the CDR3 DNA reads TGCAGTGCTACCGGGACTACAGATACTGAAGCTTTCTTT. The genes are TRBV20-1 and TRBJ1-1; D is perhaps TRBD1 (5 bases). Germline V gene lookup returns CDR1 DFQATT and CDR2 SNEGSKA (reference sequence). Trimming removed 4 bases at V and 5 bases at J, with 14 bases between. The CDR3 runs 13 residues.

V usage is TRBV6-1 and J usage is TRBJ1-1; no definite D call. From germline, CDR1 is MNHNS and CDR2 SASEGT. This CDR3 comprises 14 residues. The V gene lost 7 bases and the J gene lost 5 bases, with 17 bases spanning the gap. For the CDR3, the DNA is TGTGCCAGCACCCGCGAGGCGACGGAGACTGAAGCTTTCTTT. This gives the protein CASTREATETEAFF.

This rearrangement joins TRBV6-1 to TRBJ1-1; TRBD1 might be the D (6 bases). CDR3 size: 17 residues. Trimming took 6 bases from V and 1 from J, leaving 21 bases between them. Germline V CDR1 and CDR2: MNHNS, SASEGT. The CDR3 DNA is TGTGCCAGCAGAAAAAACACAGGGCAAGCGAGGAACACTGAAGCTTTCTTT. Amino acid sequence: CASRKNTGQARNTEAFF.

This clonotype has a count of ten or more. The chain has TRBV12-3 or TRBV12-4 and TRBJ2-2, with no clear D. V was trimmed by 5 bases and J by 7 bases, leaving 11 bases between them. This CDR3 has 13 residues. The CDR3 coding sequence is TGTGCCAGCAGTATCGGAAGGAGCGGGGAGCTGTTTTTT. This codes for CASSIGRSGELFF.